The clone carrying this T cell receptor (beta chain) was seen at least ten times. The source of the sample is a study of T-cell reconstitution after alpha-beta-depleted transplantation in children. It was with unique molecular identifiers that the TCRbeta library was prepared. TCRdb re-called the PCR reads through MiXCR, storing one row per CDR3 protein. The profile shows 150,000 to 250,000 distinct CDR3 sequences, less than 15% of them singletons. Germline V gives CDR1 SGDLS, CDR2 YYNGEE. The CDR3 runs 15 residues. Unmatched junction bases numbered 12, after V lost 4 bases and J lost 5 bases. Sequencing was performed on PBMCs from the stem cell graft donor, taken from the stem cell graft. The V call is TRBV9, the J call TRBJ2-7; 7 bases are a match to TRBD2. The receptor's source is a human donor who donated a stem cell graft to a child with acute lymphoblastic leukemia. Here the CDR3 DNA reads TGTGCCAGCAGCAATGGAGGCGGGAGTTCGGACGAGCAGTACTTC. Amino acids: CASSNGGGSSDEQYF. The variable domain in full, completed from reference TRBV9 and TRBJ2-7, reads DSGVTQTPKHLITATGQRVTLRCSPRSGDLSVYWYQQSLDQGLQFLIQYYNGEERAKGNILERFSAQQFPDLHSELNLSSLELGDSALYFCASSNGGGSSDEQYFGPGTRLTVT.